This is a list of T cell receptor beta chains from one sample in a study of immune cell composition in non-small cell lung cancer. Using immunoSEQ multiplex PCR, the repertoire was profiled, and TCRdb retains in-frame clones only, with some absent. The table shows 13,000 or so clones, with about 70% occurring only once. The sample comprised lung tumor tissue. Source of these receptors: a human donor with non-small cell lung cancer. Each CDR3 is given without its conserved first and last residue. Each record gives: V gene, CDR3 protein.

TRBV6-5 | ASSTQGALEQY
TRBV19 | ASTYQGPYSGANVLT
TRBV2 | ASTKEASSRTQY
TRBV4-3 | ASSHRLAGGEGSNEQF
TRBV7-2 | ASSLGVYNEKLF
TRBV18 | ASSPNLGQGSYEQY
TRBV5-1 | ASRYGRGESTDTQY
TRBV4-2 | ASSQLWGGSNQPQH
TRBV14 | ASSQRGRGRNTEAF
TRBV6-1 | ASRDLNRDSYEQY
TRBV15 | ATSRDRTDAATNEKLF
TRBV4-3 | ASSQGQGYGTEAF
TRBV4-2 | ASSKPGVSDTQY
TRBV18 | ASSPSRTGNGYT
TRBV18 | ASSPPRQGNGELF
TRBV19 | ASSFKGANYGYT
TRBV5-1 | ASSFIQGEREKLF
TRBV5-4 | ASSFDRGLRLEAF
TRBV30 | AWSWGRVAGEQY
TRBV29-1 | SGGGTNEQF
TRBV6-5 | ASSYDRGVYQPQH
TRBV6-1 | ASGLGQGNNQPQH
TRBV4-2 | ASSLGGVVAKNIQY
TRBV27 | ASSLRESDYTDTQY
TRBV11-1 | ASSFSFPAEAF
TRBV4-2 | ASSPFAGGPGEQY
TRBV5-1 | ASSLGGPYSPLH
TRBV9 | ASSVGTGGSSPLH
TRBV5-1 | ASSLGGGLDTQY
TRBV6-6 | ASSHQGGANVLT
TRBV5-1 | ASSPGTYSGYT
TRBV30 | AWRRVAGGDTQY
TRBV28 | ASSARTGGWTQY
TRBV18 | ASSPLATNYGYT
TRBV28 | ASSFLREQY
TRBV20-1 | SANRADTQY
TRBV18 | ASSRGQLNTGELF
TRBV5-1 | ASSLGVREATYEQY
TRBV2 | AIQREVTDTQY
TRBV19 | ASNPLGQGEKYGYT